The clone carrying this T cell receptor (beta chain) occurred once. Original processing methods: Estimation of nucleated cell counts relied on the amplification of reference gene primers. Repertoires were generated with immunoSEQ multiplex PCR, while TCRdb's copy carries only in-frame clones and drops some. V and J calls and clone size come straight from that table; D and trimming were deduced from the DNA. The table has about 270,000 clones, roughly nine tenths seen once. This sample is part of a study of blood T cell repertoires in COVID-19. Study in general: Researchers got acute and convalescent COVID-19 samples from the United States, Italy and Spain. PBMCs, B-cell-depleted T cells, or T cells were the source of the cDNA or gDNA that made up the material.

Germline CDR1 is LNHDA and CDR2 is SQIVND (reference sequence). The length of the CDR3 is 12 residues. V shed 7 bases and J shed 8 bases, with 11 bases lying between them. The sample consisted of peripheral blood. The clonotype originates from a man aged 45-65 years with acute or convalescent COVID-19. The rearrangement joins TRBV19 to TRBJ1-4; D is unclear. CDR3 nucleotides: TGTGCCAGTAACAGCTGGCCGGAAAAACTGTTTTTT. This sequence encodes CASNSWPEKLFF.